The rows below give T cell receptor beta chains drawn from one sample of a study of T cells expressing NK-cell markers. Reprocessing the 5' RACE reads, TCRdb reports a single entry for every CDR3 protein and omits DNA. This sample lists 550,000 to 600,000 distinct CDR3 sequences; its ten largest clones have roughly 3.6%. Input material: blood T cells: a sorted CD56 or NKG2C T cell subset, CD4+ or CD8+ T cells, or bulk PBMC T cells (not recorded which). These receptors were obtained from a man younger than 35 in good health. The CDR3 runs from the conserved cysteine through the conserved F or W. The order of the fields is V gene, J gene, CDR3 protein.

TRBV5-1	TRBJ2-3	CASTRQGTPNSGDTQYF
TRBV20-1	TRBJ2-3	CSARGQGHTQYF
TRBV12-3/TRBV12-4	TRBJ2-5	CASSTHRGEETQYF
TRBV11-3	TRBJ2-5	CASSLLSLAGGMEETQYF
TRBV9	TRBJ1-2	CASNGGRGYTF
TRBV24-1	TRBJ2-5	CATSDSARDRGETQYF
TRBV27	TRBJ2-7	CASSRSQGYEQYF
TRBV6-1	TRBJ1-2	CASSDVFGSRRTNYGYTF
TRBV9	TRBJ2-3	CASSATWTRSDTQYF
TRBV10-3	TRBJ2-3	CAISGERDGTDTQYF
TRBV2	TRBJ2-7	CASSEGDRVEQYF
TRBV10-3	TRBJ1-2	CAISDSGHATLGYGYTF
TRBV5-5	TRBJ2-6	CASSLYYRGNSGANVLTF
TRBV11-2	TRBJ2-2	CASSLFGREVHGGELFF
TRBV20-1	TRBJ2-5	CSARDVYQETQYF
TRBV12-3/TRBV12-4	TRBJ2-7	CASSLFGGNNDEQYF